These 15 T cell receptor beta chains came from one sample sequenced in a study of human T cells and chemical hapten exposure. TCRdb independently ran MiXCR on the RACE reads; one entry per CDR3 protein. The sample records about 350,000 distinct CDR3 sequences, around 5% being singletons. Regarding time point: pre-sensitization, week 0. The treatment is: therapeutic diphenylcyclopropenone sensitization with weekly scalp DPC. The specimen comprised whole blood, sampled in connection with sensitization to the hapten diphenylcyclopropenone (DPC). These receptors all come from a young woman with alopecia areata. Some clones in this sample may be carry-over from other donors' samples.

The CDR3 DNA follows: TGCGCCAGCAGCCAAGATCCTAGTGACCTGAGCTCCTACGAGCAGTACTTC. Protein product: CASSQDPSDLSSYEQYF. The V and J genes are TRBV4-3 and TRBJ2-7; D gene uncertain. V shed 0 bases and J shed 0 bases, with 15 bases lying between them. The CDR3 consists of 17 residues. Germline CDR1 LGHNA, CDR2 YSLEER.

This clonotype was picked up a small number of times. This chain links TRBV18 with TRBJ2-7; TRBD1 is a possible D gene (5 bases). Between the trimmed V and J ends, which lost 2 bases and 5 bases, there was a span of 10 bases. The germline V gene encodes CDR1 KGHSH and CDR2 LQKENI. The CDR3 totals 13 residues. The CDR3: CASSPGAGHEQYF. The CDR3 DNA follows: TGTGCCAGCTCACCAGGGGCAGGGCACGAGCAGTACTTC.

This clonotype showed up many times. The CDR3 spells CASSETMNTEAFF. CDR3 sequence (DNA): TGCGCCAGCAGCGAGACGATGAACACTGAAGCTTTCTTT. The chain has TRBV5-1 and TRBJ1-1, with no clear D. Germline values: CDR1 SGHRS, CDR2 YFSETQ. V was cut by 4 bases and J by 0 bases, with 7 bases left in between. The CDR3 length is 13 residues.

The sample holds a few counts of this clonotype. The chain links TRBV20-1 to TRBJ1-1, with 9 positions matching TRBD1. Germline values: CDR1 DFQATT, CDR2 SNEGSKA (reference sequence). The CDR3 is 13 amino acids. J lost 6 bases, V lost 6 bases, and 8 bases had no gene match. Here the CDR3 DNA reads TGCAGTGCAATGACAGGGGGATACGCTGAAGCTTTCTTT. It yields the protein CSAMTGGYAEAFF.

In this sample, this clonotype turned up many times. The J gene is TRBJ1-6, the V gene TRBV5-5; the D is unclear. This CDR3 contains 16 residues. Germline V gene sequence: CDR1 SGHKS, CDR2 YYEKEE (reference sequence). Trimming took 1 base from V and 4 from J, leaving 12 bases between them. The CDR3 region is CASSLLLANYNSPLHF. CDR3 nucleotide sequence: TGTGCCAGCAGCTTGTTACTCGCAAATTATAATTCACCCCTCCACTTT.

The CDR3 loop is CASSQGVAHRNTIYF. CDR3 in DNA: TGTGCCAGCAGCCAAGGAGTGGCCCATCGAAACACCATATATTTT. The chain joins TRBV14 to TRBJ1-3, with unresolved D. CDR1 is SGHDN, CDR2 FVKESK, per germline. The CDR3 spans 15 residues. Trimming pared 1 base from V and 5 bases from J, leaving 12 bases between.

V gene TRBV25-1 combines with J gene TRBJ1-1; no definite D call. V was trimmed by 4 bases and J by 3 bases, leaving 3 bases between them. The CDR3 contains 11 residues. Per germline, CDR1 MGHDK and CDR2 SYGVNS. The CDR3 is CASSAYTEAFF. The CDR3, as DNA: TGTGCCAGCAGTGCTTACACTGAAGCTTTCTTT.

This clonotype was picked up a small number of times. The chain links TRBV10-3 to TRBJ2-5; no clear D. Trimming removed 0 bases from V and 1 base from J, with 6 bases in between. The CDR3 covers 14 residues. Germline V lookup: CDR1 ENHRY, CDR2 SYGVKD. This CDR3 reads CAISESIAQETQYF. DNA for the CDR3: TGTGCCATCAGTGAGTCGATTGCCCAAGAGACCCAGTACTTC.

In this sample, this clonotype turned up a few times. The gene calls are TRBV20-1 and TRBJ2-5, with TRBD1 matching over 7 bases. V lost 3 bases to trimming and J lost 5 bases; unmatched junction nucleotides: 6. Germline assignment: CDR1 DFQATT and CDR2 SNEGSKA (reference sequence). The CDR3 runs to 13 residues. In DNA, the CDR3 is TGCAGTGCTAGCCCAGGGGGATCGGAGACCCAGTACTTC. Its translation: CSASPGGSETQYF.

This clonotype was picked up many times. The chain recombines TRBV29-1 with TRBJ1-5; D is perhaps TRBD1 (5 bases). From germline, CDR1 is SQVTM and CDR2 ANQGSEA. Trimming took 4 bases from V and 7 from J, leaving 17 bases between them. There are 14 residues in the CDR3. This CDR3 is CSVGEGSGSQPQHF. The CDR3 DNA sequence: TGCAGCGTTGGTGAGGGGTCTGGGAGCCAGCCCCAGCATTTT.

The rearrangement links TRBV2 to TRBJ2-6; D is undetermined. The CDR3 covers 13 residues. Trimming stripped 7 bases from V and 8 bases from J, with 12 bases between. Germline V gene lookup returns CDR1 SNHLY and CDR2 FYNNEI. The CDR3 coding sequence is TGTGCCAGCAACCCCGATACGACCAACGTCCTGACTTTC. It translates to CASNPDTTNVLTF.

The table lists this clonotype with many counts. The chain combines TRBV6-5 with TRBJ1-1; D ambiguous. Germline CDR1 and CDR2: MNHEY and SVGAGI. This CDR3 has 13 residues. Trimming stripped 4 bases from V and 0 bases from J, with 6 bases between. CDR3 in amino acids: CASSSALNTEAFF. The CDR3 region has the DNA TGTGCCAGCAGTTCGGCCCTGAACACTGAAGCTTTCTTT.

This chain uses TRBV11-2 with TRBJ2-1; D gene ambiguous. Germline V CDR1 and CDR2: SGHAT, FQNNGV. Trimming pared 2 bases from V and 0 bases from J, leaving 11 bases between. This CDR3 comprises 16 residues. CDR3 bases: TGTGCCAGCAGCTTATCCGACTTACGCTCCTACAATGAGCAGTTCTTC. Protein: CASSLSDLRSYNEQFF. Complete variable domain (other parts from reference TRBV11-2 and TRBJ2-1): EAGVAQSPRYKIIEKRQSVAFWCNPISGHATLYWYQQILGQGPKLLIQFQNNGVVDDSQLPKDRFSAERLKGVDSTLKIQPAKLEDSAVYLCASSLSDLRSYNEQFFGPGTRLTVL.

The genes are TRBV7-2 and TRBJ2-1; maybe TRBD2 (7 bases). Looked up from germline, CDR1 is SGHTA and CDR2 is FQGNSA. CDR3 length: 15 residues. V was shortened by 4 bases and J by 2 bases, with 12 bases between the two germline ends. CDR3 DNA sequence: TGTGCCAGCAGCTCCTCGGGGGGCCCCTACAATGAGCAGTTCTTC. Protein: CASSSSGGPYNEQFF. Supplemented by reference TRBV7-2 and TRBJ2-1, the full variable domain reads GAGVSQSPSNKVTEKGKDVELRCDPISGHTALYWYRQSLGQGLEFLIYFQGNSAPDKSGLPSDRFSAERTGGSVSTLTIQRTQQEDSAVYLCASSSSGGPYNEQFFGPGTRLTVL.

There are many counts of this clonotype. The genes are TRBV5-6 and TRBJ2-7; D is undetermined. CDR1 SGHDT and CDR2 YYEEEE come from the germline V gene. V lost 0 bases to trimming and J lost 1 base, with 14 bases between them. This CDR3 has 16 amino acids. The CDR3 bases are TGTGCCAGCAGCTTGGAAGGAGTCCGGCGGTCCTACGAGCAGTACTTC. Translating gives CASSLEGVRRSYEQYF.